The T cell receptor beta chain under discussion was sequenced for a study of molecular identifiers for immune sequencing clone quantification. TCRdb called the PCR reads again in MiXCR, with one record for every CDR3 protein. Found here are around 460,000 distinct CDR3 sequences, roughly 24% of them singletons; the top ten hold under 0.8%. This clonotype has only one observation. Sequenced material: naive CD8+ T cells from blood, with Jurkat cell RNA spiked in. The subset: FACS-sorted CD8+CD4-CCR7+CD45RA+ naive T cells. This receptor was identified in a human donor in good health. Some libraries in this study had Jurkat cell RNA spiked in.

In DNA form, the CDR3 reads TGTGCCTGGAATCGACAGGGGGCCCACGAGCAGTACTTC. This codes for CAWNRQGAHEQYF. The genes are TRBV30 and TRBJ2-7; TRBD1 agrees at 10 bases. CDR3 length: 13 residues. V was clipped by 4 bases and J by 5 bases; unmatched bases: 5. In germline, CDR1 is GTSNPN, CDR2 SVGIG (reference sequence).